This TCR beta chain was observed in a study of PD-1 blockade in classical Hodgkin lymphoma. At the level of the study: Patients were administered nivolumab (3 mg/kg intravenously) every 2 weeks. Whole-study results and caveats: By cycle point C4D1, TCR diversity had risen significantly in CD4+ cells (but not CD8+ cells).

Trimming stripped 9 bases from V and 4 bases from J, with 21 bases between. This CDR3 has 16 residues. Germline values: CDR1 LNHDA, CDR2 SQIVND (reference sequence). Method: immunoSEQ multiplex PCR; TCRdb's copy keeps in-frame clones and lacks some. The table lists approximately 18,000 clones, around 80% of them singletons. Details on this clone: Its antigen is undetermined.

Regarding time point: cycle 4 day 1 (C4D1), after 6 weeks of nivolumab. With no exception, relapse followed autologous stem cell transplantation in all patients, and brentuximab vedotin exposure varied. Thawed PBMCs yielded CD4+ T cells through magnetic negative selection. The clonotype was recovered from a human donor with classical Hodgkin lymphoma. This material consisted of CD4+ T cells from blood, taken before the fourth cycle of nivolumab. The chain employs TRBV19 and TRBJ2-2, with a possible D match to TRBD2 (7 bases). CDR3 nucleotide sequence: TGTGCCAGCCGAAGCGGGGACACATTAGTCACCGGGGAGCTGTTTTTT. This codes for CASRSGDTLVTGELFF.